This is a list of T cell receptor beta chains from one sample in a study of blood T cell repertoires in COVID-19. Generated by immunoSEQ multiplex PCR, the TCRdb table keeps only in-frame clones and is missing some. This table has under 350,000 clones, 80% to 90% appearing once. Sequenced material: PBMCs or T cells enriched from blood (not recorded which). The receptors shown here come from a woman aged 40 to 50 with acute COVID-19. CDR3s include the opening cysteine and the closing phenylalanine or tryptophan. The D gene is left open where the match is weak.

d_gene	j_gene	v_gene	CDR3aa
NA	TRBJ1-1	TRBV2	CASSEYIEAFF
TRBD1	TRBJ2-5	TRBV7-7	CASSTGTGDFGTQYF
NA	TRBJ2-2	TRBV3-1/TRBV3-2	CASSGTVNTGELFF
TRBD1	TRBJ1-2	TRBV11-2	CASSLRDRGLKGGYTF
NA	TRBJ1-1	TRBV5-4	CASSISYGGGTEAFF
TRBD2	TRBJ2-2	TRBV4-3	CASSQSWGRAPGELFF
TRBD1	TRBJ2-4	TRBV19	CASRTGDIQYF
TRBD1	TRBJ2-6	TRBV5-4	CASSLGQGSGANVLTF
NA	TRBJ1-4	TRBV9	CASSARTDRDEKLFF
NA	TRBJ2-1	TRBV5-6	CASSPRGTTGEQFF
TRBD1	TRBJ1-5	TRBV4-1	CASSQDPHWTGSNQPQHF
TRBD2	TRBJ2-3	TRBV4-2	CASTTRGLLAGPKDTQYF
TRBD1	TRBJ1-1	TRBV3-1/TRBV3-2	CASSHQGVNRVAFF
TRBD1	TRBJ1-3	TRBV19	CASSPGQIGNTIYF
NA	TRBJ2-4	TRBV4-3	CASSQFSGGLAKNIQYF
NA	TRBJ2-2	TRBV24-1	CATSDRYTGELFF